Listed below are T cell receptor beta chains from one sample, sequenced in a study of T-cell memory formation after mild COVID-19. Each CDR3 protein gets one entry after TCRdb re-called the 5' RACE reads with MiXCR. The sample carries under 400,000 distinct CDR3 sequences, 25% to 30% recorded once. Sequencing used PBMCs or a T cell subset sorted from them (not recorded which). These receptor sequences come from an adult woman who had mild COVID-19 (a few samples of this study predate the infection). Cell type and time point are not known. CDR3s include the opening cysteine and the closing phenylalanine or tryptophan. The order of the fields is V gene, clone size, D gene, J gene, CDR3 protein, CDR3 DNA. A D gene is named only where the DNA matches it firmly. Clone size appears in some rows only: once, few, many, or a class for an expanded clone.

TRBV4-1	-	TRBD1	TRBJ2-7	CASSQSPGGTYEQYF	TGCGCCAGCAGCCAGTCCCCAGGGGGCACCTACGAGCAGTACTTC
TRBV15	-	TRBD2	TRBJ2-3	CATAREDPDTQYF	TGTGCCACCGCCCGGGAGGACCCAGATACGCAGTATTTT
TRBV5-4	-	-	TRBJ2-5	CASSPTGGVQETQYF	TGTGCCAGCAGCCCCACTGGTGGGGTGCAGGAGACCCAGTACTTC
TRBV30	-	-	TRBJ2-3	CAWSVQDTQYF	TGTGCCTGGAGTGTACAAGATACGCAGTATTTT
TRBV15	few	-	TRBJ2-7	CATKGGVYEQYF	TGTGCCACCAAAGGAGGAGTCTACGAGCAGTACTTC
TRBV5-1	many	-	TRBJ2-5	CASSLAQETQYF	TGTGCCAGCAGCTTGGCCCAAGAGACCCAGTACTTC
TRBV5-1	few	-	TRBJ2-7	CASSSGRRYYEQYF	TGCGCCAGCAGCTCGGGGAGGCGATACTACGAGCAGTACTTC
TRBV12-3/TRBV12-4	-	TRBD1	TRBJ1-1	CASSLVGGQGGAFF	TGTGCCAGCAGTTTGGTGGGGGGACAGGGAGGGGCTTTCTTT
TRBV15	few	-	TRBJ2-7	CATSREGPYEQYF	TGTGCCACCAGCAGAGAGGGGCCCTACGAGCAGTACTTC
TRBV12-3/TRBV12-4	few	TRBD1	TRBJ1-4	CASSPGGVREKLFF	TGTGCCAGCAGTCCAGGGGGCGTGCGGGAAAAACTGTTTTTT
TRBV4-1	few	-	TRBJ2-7	CASSQIDGFYEQYF	TGCGCCAGCAGCCAAATAGACGGATTCTACGAGCAGTACTTC
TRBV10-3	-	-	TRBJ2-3	CAISEKTDTQYF	TGTGCCATCAGTGAGAAAACAGATACGCAGTATTTT
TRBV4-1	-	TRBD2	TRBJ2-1	CASSQVTSGYNEQFF	TGCGCCAGCAGCCAAGTTACTAGCGGGTACAATGAGCAGTTCTTC
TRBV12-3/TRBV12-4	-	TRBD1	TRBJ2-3	CASNDRGITDTQYF	TGTGCCAGCAACGACAGGGGTATTACAGATACGCAGTATTTT
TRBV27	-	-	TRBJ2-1	CASSLRGTEQFF	TGTGCCAGCAGTTTAAGGGGGACTGAGCAGTTCTTC
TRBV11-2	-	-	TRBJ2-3	CASSLATVGSTDTQYF	TGTGCCAGCAGCTTAGCGACAGTAGGAAGCACAGATACGCAGTATTTT
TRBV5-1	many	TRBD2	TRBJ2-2	CASSLGLAGNTGELFF	TGCGCCAGCAGCTTGGGACTAGCGGGAAACACCGGGGAGCTGTTTTTT
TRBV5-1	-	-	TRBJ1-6	CASSQEPNSPLHF	TGCGCCAGCAGCCAGGAGCCTAATTCACCCCTCCACTTT
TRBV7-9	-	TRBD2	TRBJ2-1	CASSTRTGLAGVPEQFF	TGTGCCAGCAGCACTCGAACCGGGCTAGCGGGAGTGCCTGAGCAGTTCTTC
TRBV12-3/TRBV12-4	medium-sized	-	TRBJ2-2	CASSLGQNTGELFF	TGTGCCAGCAGTTTGGGACAGAACACCGGGGAGCTGTTTTTT
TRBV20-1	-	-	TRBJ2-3	CSAREPRGLSTDTQYF	TGCAGTGCTAGAGAACCTCGGGGACTGAGCACAGATACGCAGTATTTT
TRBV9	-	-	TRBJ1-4	CASSPAGAHGEKLFF	TGTGCCAGCAGCCCAGCGGGGGCCCACGGTGAAAAACTGTTTTTT
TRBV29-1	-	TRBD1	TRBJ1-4	CSVAGDRSNEKLFF	TGCAGCGTTGCGGGGGACAGATCTAATGAAAAACTGTTTTTT
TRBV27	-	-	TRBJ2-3	CASSLRVGDTQYF	TGTGCCAGCAGTTTACGTGTAGGAGATACGCAGTATTTT
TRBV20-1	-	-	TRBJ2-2	CSAGTAGIRAGELFF	TGCAGTGCAGGGACGGCAGGAATCCGGGCCGGGGAGCTGTTTTTT
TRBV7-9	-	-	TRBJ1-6	CASSARSTNSPLHF	TGTGCCAGCAGCGCCCGAAGTACCAATTCACCCCTCCACTTT
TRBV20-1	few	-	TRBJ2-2	CSAAGNTGELFF	TGCAGTGCCGCTGGGAACACCGGGGAGCTGTTTTTT
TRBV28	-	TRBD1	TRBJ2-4	CASSLTGQQNIQYF	TGTGCCAGCAGTTTAACGGGACAGCAAAACATTCAGTACTTC
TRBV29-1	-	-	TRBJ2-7	CSVEYPTTYEQYF	TGCAGCGTTGAGTACCCCACGACTTACGAGCAGTACTTC
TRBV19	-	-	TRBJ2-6	CASSPSYSGANVLTF	TGTGCCAGTAGCCCCAGTTACTCTGGGGCCAACGTCCTGACTTTC
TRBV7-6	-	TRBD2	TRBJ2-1	CASTHGGEGRLPNEQFF	TGTGCCAGCACCCACGGGGGGGAGGGCCGCCTTCCGAATGAGCAGTTCTTC
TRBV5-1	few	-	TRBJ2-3	CASRPSACGAGDTQYF	TGCGCCAGCAGGCCGTCAGCGTGTGGTGCCGGGGATACGCAGTATTTT
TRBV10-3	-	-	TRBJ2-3	CAIKYREATDTQYF	TGTGCCATCAAGTACAGGGAAGCCACAGATACGCAGTATTTT
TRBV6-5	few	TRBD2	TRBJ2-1	CASSLQREGAHEQFF	TGTGCCAGCAGCCTTCAGCGGGAGGGTGCTCATGAGCAGTTCTTC
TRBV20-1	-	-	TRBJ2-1	CSALQGEQFF	TGCAGTGCCCTCCAAGGTGAGCAGTTCTTC
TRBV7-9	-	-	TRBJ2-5	CASSDRQLSETQYF	TGTGCCAGCAGCGACCGTCAATTATCCGAGACCCAGTACTTC
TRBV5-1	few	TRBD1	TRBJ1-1	CASSTGGTEAFF	TGCGCCAGCAGCACAGGGGGCACTGAAGCTTTCTTT
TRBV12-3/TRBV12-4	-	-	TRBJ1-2	CASRRDGDYGYTF	TGTGCCAGCAGACGGGACGGAGACTATGGCTACACCTTC
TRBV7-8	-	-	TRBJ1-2	CASSLERSRVHGYTF	TGTGCCAGCAGCTTAGAACGTTCCAGGGTGCATGGCTACACCTTC
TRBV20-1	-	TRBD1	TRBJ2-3	CSANGRGLVTDTQYF	TGCAGTGCTAATGGCAGGGGGCTGGTCACAGATACGCAGTATTTT
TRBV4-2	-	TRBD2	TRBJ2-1	CASSQDGVAAGDEQFF	TGTGCCAGCAGCCAGGATGGGGTAGCGGCGGGGGATGAGCAGTTCTTC
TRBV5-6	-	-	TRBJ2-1	CASSMEGGVNEQFF	TGTGCCAGCAGTATGGAAGGTGGGGTGAATGAGCAGTTCTTC
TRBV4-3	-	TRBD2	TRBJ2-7	CASSQEPSGSYEQYF	TGCGCCAGCAGCCAAGAGCCTAGCGGGTCCTACGAGCAGTACTTC
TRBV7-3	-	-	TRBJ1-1	CASSLNPSPNTEAFF	TGTGCCAGCAGCTTAAACCCGTCCCCGAACACTGAAGCTTTCTTT
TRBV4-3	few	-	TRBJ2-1	CASSQVLVNNEQFF	TGCGCCAGCAGCCAAGTATTGGTCAACAATGAGCAGTTCTTC
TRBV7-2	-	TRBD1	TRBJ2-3	CASSLVGQGRTDTQYF	TGTGCCAGCAGCTTAGTGGGACAGGGTCGCACAGATACGCAGTATTTT
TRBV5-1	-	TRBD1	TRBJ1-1	CASSIQGTEAFF	TGCGCCAGCAGCATACAGGGGACTGAAGCTTTCTTT
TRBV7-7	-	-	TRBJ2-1	CASSLNPGDNEQFF	TGTGCTAGCAGCTTAAACCCAGGGGACAATGAGCAGTTCTTC